Listed below are T cell receptor beta chains from one sample, sequenced in a study of OX40 agonist ivuxolimab in advanced cancers. Method: immunoSEQ multiplex PCR; TCRdb's copy keeps in-frame clones and lacks some. This table holds approximately 74,000 clones, roughly 85% found once. The sample consisted of CD4+ or CD8+ T cells sorted from blood, taken in a trial of the OX40 agonist ivuxolimab. The receptor set was obtained from an adult with an advanced solid tumor such as melanoma, head and neck, liver or kidney cancer. The CDR3 runs from the conserved cysteine through the conserved F or W. A D gene is named only where the DNA matches it firmly. The size entry is marked missing in some rows and otherwise reads once, few, many or a size class.

>few|TRBJ1-2|NA|TRBV7-6
TGTGCCAGCAGCTTTACAGAAAACTATGGCTACACCTTC
CASSFTENYGYTF
>NA|TRBJ2-7|NA|TRBV7-6
TGTGCCAGCAGCTTAGAATTAGGGGCCTACGAGCAGTACTTC
CASSLELGAYEQYF
>NA|TRBJ2-5|NA|TRBV7-8
TGTGCCAGCAGCCGCGAAGAGACCCAGTACTTC
CASSREETQYF
>NA|TRBJ2-1|NA|TRBV5-4
TGCGCCAGCAGCCAGAGCGCCGCCTTTAAGTTCTTC
CASSQSAAFKFF
>NA|TRBJ2-2|NA|TRBV7-3
TGTGCCAGCAGCTTAACTGCGACCCTATTCACCGGGGAGCTGTTTTTT
CASSLTATLFTGELFF
>NA|TRBJ1-4|NA|TRBV18
TGTGCCAGCTCGATTGACAGGAAAACTAATGAAAAACTGTTTTTT
CASSIDRKTNEKLFF
>NA|TRBJ2-7|NA|TRBV2
TGTGCCACCTCTCCTTTAACGGCGGGAGAGCAGTACTTC
CATSPLTAGEQYF
>NA|TRBJ2-7|NA|TRBV4-1
TGCGCCAGCAGCCAAGGGCCTTACGAGCAGTACTTC
CASSQGPYEQYF
>NA|TRBJ1-2|NA|TRBV7-8
TGTGCCAGCAGCTTAGCTCAGGGGTACTATGGCTACACCTTC
CASSLAQGYYGYTF
>NA|TRBJ2-7|NA|TRBV5-1
TGCGCCAGCAGCTTGGCGGCAGGGGGGATCTACGAGCAGTACTTC
CASSLAAGGIYEQYF
>once|TRBJ2-5|NA|TRBV19
TGTGCCAGTAGTGCCGACAGGAGGGAGACCCAGTACTTC
CASSADRRETQYF
>NA|TRBJ2-7|NA|TRBV5-1
TGCGCCAGCAGCTTGGGGCAGACTACCTACGAGCAGTACTTC
CASSLGQTTYEQYF
>NA|TRBJ1-2|NA|TRBV2
TGTGCCAGCAGTGAGGGACGGGCCTTCAATTATGGCTACACCTTC
CASSEGRAFNYGYTF
>few|TRBJ1-5|NA|TRBV28
TGTGCCAGCAGCTCGACAGGATATCAGCCCCAGCATTTT
CASSSTGYQPQHF
>NA|TRBJ2-7|NA|TRBV2
TGTGCCAGCACAGACACTGGGGGCTACGAGCAGTACTTC
CASTDTGGYEQYF
>NA|TRBJ2-7|NA|TRBV7-3
TGTGCCAGCAGCCCTTGGGGCGGGGCGACACCGTACGAGCAGTACTTC
CASSPWGGATPYEQYF
>NA|TRBJ2-3|TRBD1|TRBV7-8
TGTGCCAGCAGCAGAAGACAGGGATCTAGCACAGATACGCAGTATTTT
CASSRRQGSSTDTQYF
>NA|TRBJ2-3|NA|TRBV5-4
TGTGCCAGCAGCTTGAGGAATACCCTGGACGCAGATACGCAGTATTTT
CASSLRNTLDADTQYF
>NA|TRBJ2-5|NA|TRBV5-4
TGTGCCAGCAGCGCTTCGTGGGGGACCGTAGCCCAAGAGACCCAGTACTTC
CASSASWGTVAQETQYF
>NA|TRBJ2-2|NA|TRBV5-1
TGCGCCAGCAGCTTCAACACCGGGGACACCGGGGAGCTGTTTTTT
CASSFNTGDTGELFF
>NA|TRBJ1-6|NA|TRBV28
TGTGCCAGCACTGGGCAGTCCTATAATTCACCCCTCCACTTT
CASTGQSYNSPLHF
>NA|TRBJ1-2|NA|TRBV7-2
TGTGCCAGCAGCTTAGAAGTTACTAACTATGGCTACACCTTC
CASSLEVTNYGYTF
>NA|TRBJ2-6|NA|TRBV18
TGTGCCAGCTCACCAAGCGGTTCTGGGGCCAACGTCCTGACTTTC
CASSPSGSGANVLTF
>NA|TRBJ2-7|TRBD2|TRBV5-4
TGTGCCAGCAGCCGCGGGGCTAGCGGGCCACGGGTCCTCTCCTACGAGCAGTACTTC
CASSRGASGPRVLSYEQYF
>NA|TRBJ2-7|NA|TRBV6-5
TGTGCCAGCAGGGGGACACCGGCACTGAGCGAGCAGTACTTC
CASRGTPALSEQYF
>NA|TRBJ1-1|TRBD1|TRBV14
TGTGCCAGCAGCCAAGATATGAGGAACAGGGGGGGAACTGAAGCTTTCTTT
CASSQDMRNRGGTEAFF
>NA|TRBJ2-4|TRBD2|TRBV6-1
TGTGCCAGCGAATTAGCGGGCCTAGCCAAAAACATTCAGTACTTC
CASELAGLAKNIQYF
>NA|TRBJ2-3|NA|TRBV7-2
TGTGCCAGCAGCTCCAAGGGCGTGTCTAGCACAGATACGCAGTATTTT
CASSSKGVSSTDTQYF
>NA|TRBJ2-3|TRBD2|TRBV9
TGTGCCAGCTCAATTTACGGGGGGTCGGGAGATACGCAGTATTTT
CASSIYGGSGDTQYF
>NA|TRBJ2-5|NA|TRBV5-1
TGCGCCAGCAGTGTGAGGGGTGACCAAGAGACCCAGTACTTC
CASSVRGDQETQYF
>NA|TRBJ2-7|NA|TRBV27
TGTGCCAGCAGTTTATGGCGGAGCCAAAACTACGAGCAGTACTTC
CASSLWRSQNYEQYF
>once|TRBJ2-5|NA|TRBV15
TGTGCCACCAGCAGAGATTCGAAGACCCAGTACTTC
CATSRDSKTQYF
>once|TRBJ2-2|TRBD1|TRBV10-3
TGTGCCATCAGTAGGGACAGGGTTGACACCGGGGAGCTGTTTTTT
CAISRDRVDTGELFF
>NA|TRBJ2-7|TRBD2|TRBV19
TGTGCCAGTAGTCGACTAGCGGGAGGATCCTCCTACGAGCAGTACTTC
CASSRLAGGSSYEQYF
>few|TRBJ2-7|TRBD2|TRBV4-1
TGCGCCAGCAGCCAAGATCGGATCGGGGGGGAAGAAGAGCAGTACTTC
CASSQDRIGGEEEQYF
>NA|TRBJ2-1|NA|TRBV6-4
TGTGCCAGCAGTAGGCAGGGGAATGAGCAGTTCTTC
CASSRQGNEQFF
>few|TRBJ1-6|NA|TRBV6-1
TGTGCCAGCAGTGCCAGGATAGGGGATTCACCCCTCCACTTT
CASSARIGDSPLHF
>NA|TRBJ1-5|NA|TRBV7-2
TGTGCCAGCAGCTTATACCGCGATCAGCCCCAGCATTTT
CASSLYRDQPQHF
>NA|TRBJ2-3|TRBD1|TRBV14
TGTGCCAGCAGTAGGACAGGGGGCTGGAGGTCGGCAGATACGCAGTATTTT
CASSRTGGWRSADTQYF
>NA|TRBJ2-7|TRBD2|TRBV28
TGTGCCAGCAGTTTACTTCTAGGTCGGGGGGAGATGTACGAGCAGTACTTC
CASSLLLGRGEMYEQYF
>NA|TRBJ1-2|NA|TRBV21-1
TGTGCCAGCAGCAAAGTTTCAGGGTATTATGGCTACACCTTC
CASSKVSGYYGYTF
>few|TRBJ2-7|NA|TRBV7-3
TGTGCCAGCAGCTTAAGTCGTGGCGCCGAGCAGTACTTC
CASSLSRGAEQYF
>once|TRBJ2-1|TRBD2|TRBV25-1
TGTGCCAGCAACCCATCGGGGGGGTACAATGAGCAGTTCTTC
CASNPSGGYNEQFF
>NA|TRBJ2-7|NA|TRBV27
TGTGCCAGCAGTTTAAGACAGGAGTCCTCCTACGAGCAGTACTTC
CASSLRQESSYEQYF
>NA|TRBJ2-1|NA|TRBV5-4
TGTGCCAGCAGCTTTGTCGTAGGGAATGAGCAGTTCTTC
CASSFVVGNEQFF
>few|TRBJ2-5|NA|TRBV14
TGTGCCAGCAGCCTCGCCGGGACGAAAAAAGAGACCCAGTACTTC
CASSLAGTKKETQYF
>NA|TRBJ2-3|NA|TRBV28
TGTGCCACGACTAGCACAGATACGCAGTATTTT
CATTSTDTQYF
>NA|TRBJ2-6|NA|TRBV6-5
TGTGCCAGCAGTTACGGGGCAGCATCTGGGGCCAACGTCCTGACTTTC
CASSYGAASGANVLTF
>NA|TRBJ2-2|NA|TRBV10-1
TGCGCCAGCAGTCGTGGCGGCGGGGAGCTGTTTTTT
CASSRGGGELFF
>NA|TRBJ2-2|TRBD2|TRBV6-5
TGTGCCAGCAGTTACACGGGAGGGCTCACCGGGGAGCTGTTTTTT
CASSYTGGLTGELFF
>once|TRBJ2-5|NA|TRBV15
TGTGCCACCAGCAGACAGTCGGAGACCCAGTACTTC
CATSRQSETQYF
>NA|TRBJ2-3|TRBD2|TRBV14
TGTGCCAGCAGCCAGGGACTAGCGACCACAGATACGCAGTATTTT
CASSQGLATTDTQYF